Below, one T cell receptor (beta chain) is given with its context. Its antigen is undetermined. These data originate in a study of cytomegalovirus exposure and HLA in healthy donors. Study-wide findings and caveats: Among TCR sequences, most were rare, though some public TCRs appeared in many donors.

PCR primers comprised 60 Vbeta and 13 Jbeta primers. Libraries were prepared by immunoSEQ multiplex PCR; TCRdb keeps only in-frame clonotypes and omits some of them. The data hold about 140,000 clones, with roughly 73% observed a single time. V lost 6 bases and J lost 7; bases outside the gene matches: 8. This CDR3 spans 14 amino acids. CDR1 is MGHRA and CDR2 is YSYEKL in the germline V gene. The chain links TRBV4-1 to TRBJ2-1; 8 nucleotides match TRBD2. Sequences were obtained from PBMCs. This clonotype was obtained from a human donor in good health. The DNA of the CDR3 is TGCGCCAGCAGTCTGACGGGAGGGCGAAATGAGCAGTTCTTC. This codes for CASSLTGGRNEQFF.